What follows describes a single T cell receptor (beta chain). The table came from immunoSEQ multiplex PCR; TCRdb's copy has only in-frame clones and leaves some out. The profile shows around 15,000 clones, more than 45% of them singletons. CDR1 and CDR2 (germline): PRHDT, FYEKMQ (reference sequence). J was trimmed by 4 bases and V by 5 bases; bases with no gene match: 6. The CDR3 is made up of 14 amino acids. The sample belongs to a study of sequential checkpoint blockade in melanoma. On the study more broadly: Maintenance nivolumab came after either treatment sequence.

Specified treatment: randomized to nivolumab then ipilimumab (arm A) or the reverse (arm B). Sorted cells were live CD3+CD8+, lacking CD19 and CD56, from PBMCs. The TCR originated in a human donor with melanoma. This chain joins TRBV13 and TRBJ1-2; TRBD1 aligns across 8 bases. Specimen: CD8+ T cells sorted from blood (inferred from file names), collected from a patient given nivolumab and ipilimumab in sequence. CDR3 DNA sequence: TGTGCCAGCAGCCTCGGACAGGGATCCTATGGCTACACCTTC. Residues: CASSLGQGSYGYTF.